The 29 T cell receptor beta chains reported below all come from one sample, sequenced in a study of cytomegalovirus exposure and HLA in healthy donors (dated 2017 in TCRdb). Library method: the immunoSEQ multiplex PCR assay. For the multiplex PCR, a mixture combining 60 forward primers for TCR Vbeta segments and 13 reverse primers for TCR Jbeta segments was used. As stored in TCRdb, this immuneACCESS dataset retains in-frame rearrangements with V and J assigned. A fraction of the clones does not appear; measured against another copy, unresolved V genes explain less than half of the discrepancy, and the remainder lacks a known reason. Counted in this sample were about 130,000 clones; 15% to 20% of them appeared once. Approximately 2.9% of the sample goes to the ten largest clones. Material: PBMCs. The source is a female donor in good health and CMV-seropositive.

The chain combines TRBV11-2 with TRBJ2-1; no clear D gene. CDR1 SGHAT and CDR2 FQNNGV come from the germline V gene. This CDR3 spans 13 amino acids. Trimming took 4 bases from V and 6 from J, leaving 10 bases between them. The CDR3 nucleotides read TGTGCCAGCAGCTGGGCCTTGGGCAATGAGCAGTTCTTC. It yields the protein CASSWALGNEQFF.

The V and J genes are TRBV5-6 and TRBJ2-5; TRBD2 might be the D (6 bases). The DNA end is more similar to TRBJ2-7, so the J call may be wrong. CDR1 and CDR2 from the germline V gene are SGHDT and YYEEEE. The CDR3 consists of 15 residues. CDR3 coding DNA: TGTGCCAGCAGCCCGGCTCGGGACTTCTCCTACGAGCAGTACTTC. Translated, it gives CASSPARDFSYEQYF.

V is TRBV27 and J is TRBJ1-4; D is uncertain. Deletions cut 1 base from V and 0 bases from J, with 15 bases between. Germline V gene data show CDR1 as MNHEY and CDR2 as SMNVEV (reference sequence). CDR3 length: 18 residues. Written as DNA, the CDR3 is TGTGCCAGCAGTTTATTTCGTCCAGGCGCTGCAACTAATGAAAAACTGTTTTTT. It translates to CASSLFRPGAATNEKLFF.

The chain employs TRBV5-1 and TRBJ2-1; TRBD2 agrees at 14 bases. CDR3 length equals 19 residues. V shed 4 bases and J 6 bases; nucleotides not matched to a gene: 15. CDR1 is SGHRS and CDR2 is YFSETQ in the germline V gene. This chain's CDR3 is CASSTGLAGEPFVGNEQFF. Here the CDR3 DNA reads TGCGCCAGCAGCACGGGACTAGCGGGGGAGCCGTTTGTGGGCAATGAGCAGTTCTTC.

V and J are TRBV7-9 and TRBJ1-6; tentatively, D is TRBD1 (6 bases). V was pared by 7 bases and J by 7 bases, with 17 bases between. Germline loops: CDR1 SEHNR, CDR2 FQNEAQ (reference sequence). CDR3 length: 15 residues. The DNA for the CDR3 is TGTGCCAGCAATATAGGGGGGGGGCCCAATTCACCCCTCCACTTT. It specifies CASNIGGGPNSPLHF.

The chain has TRBV30 and TRBJ2-1, with TRBD2 matching 9 bases. The CDR3 extends over 14 amino acids. The germline CDR1 and CDR2 sequences are GTSNPN and SVGIG (reference sequence). Trimming at V came to 2 bases and at J to 6 bases, leaving 5 bases not matched to a gene. This CDR3 reads CAWSYSSGANEQFF. The CDR3 nucleotides are TGTGCCTGGAGTTATTCTAGCGGGGCCAATGAGCAGTTCTTC.

The rearrangement joins TRBV13 to TRBJ1-2, with D maybe TRBD1 (6 bases). Per germline, CDR1 PRHDT and CDR2 FYEKMQ (reference sequence). V was trimmed by 0 bases and J by 3 bases, leaving 8 bases between them. This CDR3 region has 14 residues. In nucleotides, the CDR3 is TGTGCCAGCAGCTTAGGCAGGGGCCACTATGGCTACACCTTC. Translating it yields CASSLGRGHYGYTF.

The V gene is TRBV6-5, the J gene TRBJ1-1; the match to TRBD1 covers 9 bases. V lost 4 bases, J lost 5 bases, and 8 bases stayed unmatched. Looked up from germline, CDR1 is MNHEY and CDR2 is SVGAGI. The CDR3 is 15 residues long. The CDR3 coding sequence is TGTGCCAGCAGTTCCGGGACAGGGATATATACTGAAGCTTTCTTT. It translates to CASSSGTGIYTEAFF.

The J gene is TRBJ1-1, the V gene TRBV9; 9 bases are a match to TRBD1. CDR1 is SGDLS and CDR2 is YYNGEE in the germline V gene. There are 15 residues in the CDR3. After removal of 0 bases from V and 7 bases from J, the junction contained 7 bases not matched to a gene. The DNA of the CDR3 is TGTGCCAGCAGCGTAGCTACGGACAGGGGAGGTGAAGCTTTCTTT. This encodes CASSVATDRGGEAFF.

In its sample, this clone was seen a few times. The chain couples TRBV19 to TRBJ1-2; D is perhaps TRBD1 (5 bases). Germline values: CDR1 LNHDA, CDR2 SQIVND (reference sequence). Trimming pared 6 bases from V and 6 bases from J, leaving 14 bases between. The CDR3 spans 13 residues. The CDR3 protein is CASSPTGHNGYTF. Written as DNA, the CDR3 is TGTGCCAGTAGCCCCACAGGTCACAATGGCTACACCTTC. The full variable domain, in which reference TRBV19 and TRBJ1-2 provide the parts outside the CDR3, is DGGITQSPKYLFRKEGQNVTLSCEQNLNHDAMYWYRQDPGQGLRLIYYSQIVNDFQKGDIAEGYSVSREKKESFPLTVTSAQKNPTAFYLCASSPTGHNGYTFGSGTRLTVV.

The CDR3 DNA reads as TGTGCCAGCAATGGCTACAGGTTGGACACCGGGGAGCTGTTTTTT. Encoded protein: CASNGYRLDTGELFF. The V gene is TRBV28, the J gene TRBJ2-2; possibly TRBD1 for D (5 bases). The CDR3 has 15 amino acids. Germline CDR1 reads MDHEN; CDR2 reads SYDVKM. The V and J ends lost 7 bases and 3 bases respectively, with 15 bases between them.

This clone came up a few times. J is TRBJ2-7 and V is TRBV9; D not resolved. V dropped 3 bases and J dropped 6 bases, with 7 bases sitting between them. The germline CDR1 and CDR2 sequences are SGDLS and YYNGEE. The length of the CDR3 is 11 residues. The CDR3 spells CASSAGFEQYF. The CDR3 nucleotides read TGTGCCAGCAGCGCAGGATTCGAGCAGTACTTC.

The chain has TRBV29-1 and TRBJ1-1; no clear D gene. V lost 1 base to trimming and J lost 0 bases, with 3 bases between them. Germline values: CDR1 SQVTM, CDR2 ANQGSEA. CDR3 length equals 12 residues. CDR3 in DNA: TGCAGCGTTGAAGCGGTGAACACTGAAGCTTTCTTT. Its translation is CSVEAVNTEAFF.

The chain joins TRBV28 to TRBJ2-3; TRBD2 matches at 13 bases. J was trimmed by 3 bases and V by 8 bases; bases with no gene match: 5. Looked up from germline, CDR1 is MDHEN and CDR2 is SYDVKM. The CDR3 is made up of 15 amino acids. In DNA, the CDR3 is TGTGCCAGCCGACTAGCGGGAGGTAGGACAGATACGCAGTATTTT. It codes for CASRLAGGRTDTQYF.

This clone was recorded a few times. The chain links TRBV6-5 to TRBJ1-1; a weak D match, TRBD1 (6 bases). CDR1 is MNHEY and CDR2 is SVGAGI in the germline V gene. The ends were cut back, 5 bases at V and 8 bases at J, with 15 bases in the middle. CDR3 length: 13 residues. CDR3 loop: CASSPQGLSEAFF. The CDR3 region has the DNA TGTGCCAGCAGTCCACAGGGTTTGAGCGAAGCTTTCTTT.

This clone was observed a few times. For the CDR3, the DNA is TGTGCCAGCAGTTACTCAGGACAGAACACCGGGGAGCTGTTTTTT. As protein: CASSYSGQNTGELFF. The chain combines TRBV6-6 with TRBJ2-2; possibly TRBD1 for D (5 bases). Trimming pared 0 bases from V and 1 base from J, leaving 6 bases between. Germline V gene data show CDR1 as MNHNY and CDR2 as SVGAGI (reference sequence). The CDR3 spans 15 residues.

V is TRBV10-2 and J is TRBJ2-4, with 12 bases matching TRBD1. Germline assignment: CDR1 WSHSY and CDR2 SAAADI. Trimming at V came to 6 bases and at J to 6 bases, leaving 6 bases not matched to a gene. The CDR3 is 15 amino acids. In nucleotides, the CDR3 is TGCGCCAGCAGCGCGGGACAGGGGGCGATAAACATTCAGTACTTC. Its protein is CASSAGQGAINIQYF.

V is TRBV27 and J is TRBJ1-1; TRBD1 matches 9 bases. The CDR3 is 15 residues long. Germline assignment: CDR1 MNHEY and CDR2 SMNVEV (reference sequence). Trimming took 6 bases from V and 5 from J; bases not matched to a gene: 10. This CDR3 is CASSPTGQGWTEAFF. In DNA form, the CDR3 reads TGTGCCAGCAGCCCGACGGGACAGGGATGGACTGAAGCTTTCTTT.

This chain uses TRBV13 with TRBJ2-2; 13 nucleotides align to TRBD2. CDR1 PRHDT and CDR2 FYEKMQ come from the germline V gene (reference sequence). The CDR3 length is 16 residues. The V and J ends lost 5 bases and 5 bases, in that order; junction bases with no gene match: 5. CDR3 sequence (DNA): TGTGCCAGCAGCCCCCGGACTAGCGGGAGAACCGGGGAGCTGTTTTTT. Translating it yields CASSPRTSGRTGELFF.

This clone turned up a few times. The genes are TRBV27 and TRBJ2-7; 7 bases fit TRBD2. The V segment lost 2 bases and the J segment 7 bases; nucleotides outside the gene matches: 14. The germline gives CDR1 MNHEY, CDR2 SMNVEV (reference sequence). The CDR3 runs 16 residues. CDR3 in DNA: TGTGCCAGCAGTTTAATATCCAGCGGCCCAGCGGGGGAGCAGTACTTC. Its protein product is CASSLISSGPAGEQYF.

The chain recombines TRBV27 with TRBJ2-2, with D possibly being TRBD2 (6 bases). The CDR3 consists of 15 residues. Germline V gene sequence: CDR1 MNHEY, CDR2 SMNVEV (reference sequence). V was cut by 3 bases and J by 0 bases, with 8 bases left in between. CDR3 residues: CASSFGGSNTGELFF. DNA for the CDR3: TGTGCCAGCAGTTTTGGGGGGTCGAACACCGGGGAGCTGTTTTTT.

This clone appeared a few times. V usage is TRBV9 and J usage is TRBJ2-1, with D possibly being TRBD1 (6 bases). The CDR3 loop spans 14 amino acids. The germline V gene has CDR1 SGDLS and CDR2 YYNGEE. V gave up 6 bases and J gave up 4 bases, with 14 bases separating them. The CDR3 protein is CASTGGDLYNEQFF. The CDR3 nucleotides read TGTGCCAGCACTGGGGGCGACCTATACAATGAGCAGTTCTTC.

This clone has a handful of counts. The chain combines TRBV18 with TRBJ1-1; D is undetermined. Germline loops: CDR1 KGHSH, CDR2 LQKENI. V was clipped by 0 bases and J by 0 bases, with 8 bases between them. The CDR3 extends over 15 amino acids. CDR3 protein: CASSPPSGVNTEAFF. The DNA of the CDR3 is TGTGCCAGCTCACCACCGTCCGGGGTGAACACTGAAGCTTTCTTT.

There are a few counts of this clone. The chain joins TRBV25-1 to TRBJ2-5; 11 bases are shared with TRBD2. The CDR3 sequence is 13 residues long. The junction had 2 bases not matched to a gene; V was cut back by 4 bases and J by 7 bases. Germline CDR1 reads MGHDK; CDR2 reads SYGVNS. The CDR3 sequence is CASSVAGGRTQYF. CDR3 DNA sequence: TGTGCCAGCAGTGTAGCGGGGGGGCGGACCCAGTACTTC.

This clone was observed many times. As DNA, the CDR3 is TGTGCCAGCAGCCCCAGCTATATTAGACAGGGGCAGACCTCTGGAAACACCATATATTTT. As protein: CASSPSYIRQGQTSGNTIYF. The chain combines TRBV2 with TRBJ1-3; 8 bases are a match to TRBD1. Germline CDR1 SNHLY, CDR2 FYNNEI. The CDR3 consists of 20 residues. After removal of 6 bases from V and 0 bases from J, the junction contained 19 bases not matched to a gene. Complete variable domain (other parts from reference TRBV2 and TRBJ1-3): EPEVTQTPSHQVTQMGQEVILRCVPISNHLYFYWYRQILGQKVEFLVSFYNNEISEKSEIFDDQFSVERPDGSNFTLKIRSTKLEDSAMYFCASSPSYIRQGQTSGNTIYFGEGSWLTVV.

Only a few counts were recorded for this clone. CDR3 loop: CASSRSPRLAGGSGEQFF. In DNA form, the CDR3 reads TGTGCCAGCAGCCGCAGCCCACGTCTAGCGGGGGGGTCAGGTGAGCAGTTCTTC. This chain uses TRBV4-2 with TRBJ2-1; 12 positions match TRBD2. The germline CDR1 and CDR2 sequences are LGHNA and YNFKEQ. The J segment lost 9 bases and the V segment lost 4 bases, leaving 16 bases of the junction unmatched. There are 18 residues in the CDR3.

A few counts support this clone. The chain has TRBV27 and TRBJ1-2, with TRBD1 as a possible D gene (5 bases). The CDR3 totals 13 residues. Germline CDR1 reads MNHEY; CDR2 reads SMNVEV (reference sequence). V was pared by 9 bases and J by 3 bases, with 14 bases between. The CDR3, as DNA: TGTGCCAGGCCGACAGTCGTCGACTATGGCTACACCTTC. It yields the protein CARPTVVDYGYTF.

This clone turned up a few times. The chain has TRBV19 and TRBJ1-1; tentatively, D is TRBD1 (5 bases). Trimming left V 5 bases short and J 4 bases short, with 8 bases between. The germline gives CDR1 LNHDA, CDR2 SQIVND (reference sequence). The CDR3 consists of 12 residues. Here the CDR3 reads CASSWGGTEAFF. As DNA, the CDR3 is TGTGCCAGTAGTTGGGGGGGCACTGAAGCTTTCTTT.

Comment on this clone: At one end the junction does not follow the germline gene, possibly because of a read error. The V call is TRBV9, the J call TRBJ2-1; 7 bases line up with TRBD2. This CDR3 comprises 15 residues. CDR1 is SGDLS and CDR2 is YYNGEE in the germline V gene. The CDR3 nucleotides are TGTGCCAGCAGCGTGGGCGGGGGTCCTCACAAAGAGCAGTTCTTC. Protein product: CASSVGGGPHKEQFF.